The entry below gives a single T cell receptor beta chain sequence along with its context. Its specificity is unknown. Germline V lookup: CDR1 MGHRA, CDR2 YSYEKL. This CDR3 spans 13 amino acids. V was clipped by 0 bases and J by 2 bases, with 5 bases between them. The record originates from a study of CD8+ T cells in alopecia areata. Study overall: Treated patients were given oral tofacitinib, which was dosed at 5 to 10 mg twice daily. General observations from the study: For patients receiving tofacitinib, scalp clonality and expanded CD8+ clones among the top 100 significantly decreased. In scalp and blood during tofacitinib, many expanded lesional clones persisted.

This sample's treatment: oral pan-JAK inhibitor, 5-10 mg twice daily. CD4+ and CD8+ T cells were sorted from PBMCs. Following extraction, RNA underwent reverse transcription to cDNA, which served as the sequencing template. Sequencing was performed with immunoSEQ multiplex PCR; in TCRdb, only in-frame clones are kept and a portion is missing. Among fewer than 110,000 clones listed, 85% to 90% were seen once. The sample here was CD8+ T cells sorted from blood, taken at roughly week 30, from a patient treated with tofacitinib. This TCR derives from a human donor with alopecia areata. The chain uses TRBV4-1 and TRBJ2-7; no reliable D call. CDR3 sequence reads: CASSQDFTYEQYF. As DNA, the CDR3 is TGCGCCAGCAGCCAAGACTTCACCTACGAGCAGTACTTC.